This is a list of T cell receptor beta chains from one sample in a study of immune evolution from preneoplasia to lung adenocarcinoma. The protocol was immunoSEQ multiplex PCR, while the TCRdb copy is restricted to in-frame clones and leaves out a portion. The sample consists of 6,000 to 8,500 clones, around 83% of them appearing once. The sample taken for sequencing was FFPE minimally invasive lung adenocarcinoma tissue. Receptors were obtained from a person aged 70 to 79 with lung adenocarcinoma. Both conserved end residues are part of each CDR3. A D gene is named only where the DNA matches it firmly. Expanded clones get a size class; other rows say once, few or many, or leave the size out.

j_gene: TRBJ2-4; v_gene: TRBV27; abundance: -; d_gene: TRBD1; CDR3aa: CASSPQTTGGKNIQYF; CDR3nt: TGTGCCAGCAGCCCCCAAACGACAGGGGGCAAAAACATTCAGTACTTC
j_gene: TRBJ1-5; v_gene: TRBV7-8; abundance: -; d_gene: -; CDR3aa: CASSPRTYSNQPQHF; CDR3nt: TGTGCCAGCAGCCCAAGGACGTATAGCAATCAGCCCCAGCATTTT
j_gene: TRBJ2-1; v_gene: TRBV4-1; abundance: -; d_gene: TRBD1; CDR3aa: CASSQPLRDRGYNEQFF; CDR3nt: TGCGCCAGCAGCCAACCCCTCCGGGACAGGGGCTACAATGAGCAGTTCTTC
j_gene: TRBJ2-3; v_gene: TRBV6-1; abundance: -; d_gene: -; CDR3aa: CASSGRTLTSTDTQYF; CDR3nt: TGTGCCAGCAGTGGGCGGACCTTGACTAGCACAGATACGCAGTATTTT
j_gene: TRBJ2-7; v_gene: TRBV7-3; abundance: -; d_gene: -; CDR3aa: CASSPEASSYEQYF; CDR3nt: TGTGCCAGCAGCCCAGAAGCAAGCTCCTACGAGCAGTACTTC
j_gene: TRBJ2-7; v_gene: TRBV2; abundance: -; d_gene: TRBD1; CDR3aa: CASSETSGGQGTRQYF; CDR3nt: TGTGCCAGCAGTGAAACTTCTGGGGGACAGGGAACCAGGCAGTACTTC
j_gene: TRBJ2-3; v_gene: TRBV5-4; abundance: -; d_gene: -; CDR3aa: CASSGRGLGSDTQYF; CDR3nt: TGTGCCAGCAGCGGGCGAGGGCTCGGGTCAGATACGCAGTATTTT
j_gene: TRBJ2-3; v_gene: TRBV18; abundance: -; d_gene: -; CDR3aa: CASSYRPGRRDTQYF; CDR3nt: TGTGCCAGCTCATACCGTCCGGGACGCCGCGATACGCAGTATTTT
j_gene: TRBJ1-1; v_gene: TRBV5-4; abundance: few; d_gene: -; CDR3aa: CASSTTGRNTEAFF; CDR3nt: TGTGCCAGCAGCACCACGGGACGGAACACTGAAGCTTTCTTT
j_gene: TRBJ1-5; v_gene: TRBV19; abundance: once; d_gene: -; CDR3aa: CASSQQDSSNQPQHF; CDR3nt: TGTGCCAGTAGTCAACAAGACAGTAGCAATCAGCCCCAGCATTTT
j_gene: TRBJ1-4; v_gene: TRBV5-5; abundance: few; d_gene: -; CDR3aa: CASSAGQTIEKLFF; CDR3nt: TGTGCCAGCAGCGCGGGACAAACAATTGAAAAACTGTTTTTT
j_gene: TRBJ2-5; v_gene: TRBV5-4; abundance: -; d_gene: -; CDR3aa: CTSSGRTEETQYF; CDR3nt: TGTACCAGCAGCGGACGGACAGAAGAGACCCAGTACTTC
j_gene: TRBJ1-1; v_gene: TRBV6-5; abundance: once; d_gene: -; CDR3aa: CASSYLLEAFF; CDR3nt: TGTGCCAGCAGTTACCTACTGGAAGCTTTCTTT
j_gene: TRBJ1-5; v_gene: TRBV15; abundance: -; d_gene: -; CDR3aa: CATSKEGSSGPGPQHF; CDR3nt: TGTGCCACCAGCAAAGAAGGTTCGTCGGGTCCAGGGCCCCAGCATTTT
j_gene: TRBJ1-5; v_gene: TRBV30; abundance: -; d_gene: -; CDR3aa: CAWSVRGVAQPQHF; CDR3nt: TGTGCCTGGAGTGTACGGGGGGTCGCTCAGCCCCAGCATTTT
j_gene: TRBJ2-1; v_gene: TRBV7-8; abundance: few; d_gene: -; CDR3aa: CASSSLTSFNEQFF; CDR3nt: TGTGCCAGCAGCTCACTGACTTCTTTTAATGAGCAGTTCTTC
j_gene: TRBJ2-4; v_gene: TRBV11-2; abundance: -; d_gene: TRBD2; CDR3aa: CASSPTMGLGNIQYF; CDR3nt: TGTGCCAGCAGCCCAACAATGGGACTAGGGAACATTCAGTACTTC
j_gene: TRBJ1-3; v_gene: TRBV9; abundance: -; d_gene: TRBD1; CDR3aa: CASRTGQGGGNTIYF; CDR3nt: TGTGCCAGCAGGACTGGACAGGGAGGTGGAAACACCATATATTTT
j_gene: TRBJ1-6; v_gene: TRBV7-7; abundance: -; d_gene: -; CDR3aa: CASSLTAYNSPLHF; CDR3nt: TGTGCTAGCAGCTTAACAGCTTATAATTCACCCCTCCACTTT
j_gene: TRBJ2-5; v_gene: TRBV6-5; abundance: -; d_gene: TRBD2; CDR3aa: CASRRTSGSQETQYF; CDR3nt: TGTGCCAGCAGGAGGACTAGTGGGAGCCAAGAGACCCAGTACTTC
j_gene: TRBJ1-4; v_gene: TRBV5-1; abundance: -; d_gene: -; CDR3aa: CASSLADDKKLFF; CDR3nt: TGCGCCAGCAGCTTGGCTGACGATAAAAAACTGTTTTTT
j_gene: TRBJ1-1; v_gene: TRBV5-1; abundance: few; d_gene: -; CDR3aa: CASSLAGNTEAFF; CDR3nt: TGCGCCAGCAGCTTGGCCGGGAACACTGAAGCTTTCTTT
j_gene: TRBJ1-1; v_gene: TRBV6-1; abundance: -; d_gene: TRBD1; CDR3aa: CASNGQVNTEAFF; CDR3nt: TGTGCCAGCAATGGACAGGTGAACACTGAAGCTTTCTTT
j_gene: TRBJ2-7; v_gene: TRBV11-2; abundance: -; d_gene: TRBD1; CDR3aa: CASSAAGQGVEQYF; CDR3nt: TGTGCCAGCAGCGCCGCGGGACAGGGCGTTGAGCAGTACTTC
j_gene: TRBJ1-6; v_gene: TRBV4-2; abundance: once; d_gene: TRBD1; CDR3aa: CASSQDGGTGGSPLHF; CDR3nt: TGTGCCAGCAGCCAAGATGGGGGGACAGGGGGCTCACCCCTCCACTTT
j_gene: TRBJ2-4; v_gene: TRBV25-1; abundance: -; d_gene: -; CDR3aa: CASSVGGRENIQYF; CDR3nt: TGTGCCAGCAGTGTGGGGGGACGCGAAAACATTCAGTACTTC
j_gene: TRBJ2-5; v_gene: TRBV29-1; abundance: -; d_gene: TRBD1; CDR3aa: CSGDRATTQYF; CDR3nt: TGCAGCGGCGACAGGGCTACGACCCAGTACTTC
j_gene: TRBJ1-1; v_gene: TRBV5-1; abundance: once; d_gene: TRBD1; CDR3aa: CASSLQGGINTEAFF; CDR3nt: TGCGCCAGCAGCTTGCAGGGGGGGATTAACACTGAAGCTTTCTTT
j_gene: TRBJ1-1; v_gene: TRBV14; abundance: few; d_gene: -; CDR3aa: CASSQLRVNTEAFF; CDR3nt: TGTGCCAGCAGCCAACTGAGGGTGAACACTGAAGCTTTCTTT
j_gene: TRBJ1-2; v_gene: TRBV11-2; abundance: -; d_gene: TRBD1; CDR3aa: CASSLGGQGYGYTF; CDR3nt: TGTGCCAGCAGCTTAGGGGGACAGGGGTATGGCTACACCTTC
j_gene: TRBJ2-7; v_gene: TRBV6-5; abundance: once; d_gene: TRBD2; CDR3aa: CASSVLAGAYEQYF; CDR3nt: TGTGCCAGCAGTGTACTAGCGGGGGCCTACGAGCAGTACTTC
j_gene: TRBJ1-5; v_gene: TRBV19; abundance: -; d_gene: -; CDR3aa: CASSIDGGEGNQPQHF; CDR3nt: TGTGCCAGTAGTATAGATGGTGGGGAAGGGAATCAGCCCCAGCATTTT
j_gene: TRBJ1-2; v_gene: TRBV30; abundance: -; d_gene: TRBD1; CDR3aa: CAWSRTGGVGYTF; CDR3nt: TGTGCCTGGAGTCGGACAGGGGGCGTAGGCTACACCTTC
j_gene: TRBJ1-2; v_gene: TRBV5-1; abundance: -; d_gene: -; CDR3aa: CASSLASDSLYGYTF; CDR3nt: TGCGCCAGCAGCTTGGCCTCGGACAGCCTCTATGGCTACACCTTC
j_gene: TRBJ2-7; v_gene: TRBV5-1; abundance: -; d_gene: TRBD2; CDR3aa: CASSLTSGRADEQYF; CDR3nt: TGCGCCAGCAGCTTGACTAGCGGGAGGGCCGATGAGCAGTACTTC
j_gene: TRBJ1-1; v_gene: TRBV28; abundance: -; d_gene: -; CDR3aa: CASSSIRRGVNTEAFF; CDR3nt: TGTGCCAGCAGTTCAATCAGGAGGGGAGTAAACACTGAAGCTTTCTTT
j_gene: TRBJ2-3; v_gene: TRBV5-1; abundance: large; d_gene: TRBD2; CDR3aa: CASSYISGGDSTDTQYF; CDR3nt: TGCGCCAGCAGCTACATCTCTGGGGGGGACAGCACAGATACGCAGTATTTT
j_gene: TRBJ1-2; v_gene: TRBV9; abundance: -; d_gene: -; CDR3aa: CASSAGFGQTKVYGYTF; CDR3nt: TGTGCCAGCAGCGCGGGCTTCGGACAGACAAAGGTGTATGGCTACACCTTC
j_gene: TRBJ2-1; v_gene: TRBV18; abundance: -; d_gene: TRBD2; CDR3aa: CASSPSGTYNEQFF; CDR3nt: TGTGCCAGCTCACCAAGCGGGACTTACAATGAGCAGTTCTTC
j_gene: TRBJ1-1; v_gene: TRBV11-2; abundance: -; d_gene: -; CDR3aa: CASSQRDKNTEAFF; CDR3nt: TGTGCCAGCAGCCAAAGGGACAAGAACACTGAAGCTTTCTTT
j_gene: TRBJ1-5; v_gene: TRBV6-5; abundance: few; d_gene: -; CDR3aa: CASSYSSFGDQPQHF; CDR3nt: TGTGCCAGCAGTTACTCGTCCTTCGGTGACCAGCCCCAGCATTTT
j_gene: TRBJ2-2; v_gene: TRBV5-8; abundance: -; d_gene: -; CDR3aa: CASSLVRGGTGELFF; CDR3nt: TGTGCCAGCAGCTTGGTCAGGGGGGGCACCGGGGAGCTGTTTTTT
j_gene: TRBJ2-4; v_gene: TRBV7-9; abundance: -; d_gene: -; CDR3aa: CASSPDSNQNIQYF; CDR3nt: TGTGCCAGCAGCCCCGACAGCAACCAAAACATTCAGTACTTC
j_gene: TRBJ1-4; v_gene: TRBV6-5; abundance: once; d_gene: -; CDR3aa: CASSYSWDNEKLFF; CDR3nt: TGTGCCAGCAGTTACTCGTGGGATAATGAAAAACTGTTTTTT
j_gene: TRBJ2-1; v_gene: TRBV5-5; abundance: -; d_gene: TRBD1; CDR3aa: CASSATGGGEQFF; CDR3nt: TGTGCCAGCAGCGCAACAGGGGGCGGTGAGCAGTTCTTC
j_gene: TRBJ2-2; v_gene: TRBV30; abundance: -; d_gene: TRBD1; CDR3aa: CAWSQGATGTGELFF; CDR3nt: TGTGCCTGGAGCCAAGGGGCGACAGGGACCGGGGAGCTGTTTTTT
j_gene: TRBJ2-2; v_gene: TRBV7-8; abundance: -; d_gene: -; CDR3aa: CASSLNLAQNTGELFF; CDR3nt: TGTGCCAGCAGTTTAAATCTAGCGCAGAACACCGGGGAGCTGTTTTTT
j_gene: TRBJ1-2; v_gene: TRBV6-5; abundance: few; d_gene: TRBD1; CDR3aa: CASSYSGGAGYGYTF; CDR3nt: TGTGCCAGCAGTTACTCAGGGGGCGCCGGGTATGGCTACACCTTC